Described below is a single T cell receptor (beta chain) sequence and its context. Authors' methods: Reference gene primer amplification yielded estimated nucleated cell counts. Only in-frame clones appear in the TCRdb table, and some are missing; sequencing was by immunoSEQ multiplex PCR. Clonal size and the V and J genes are those of that table, whereas D and trimming came from the DNA. The sample lists 95,000 to 110,000 clones, 70% to 90% occurring once. The CDR3 is 16 amino acids. V was shortened by 0 bases and J by 4 bases, with 16 bases between the two germline ends. Looked up from germline, CDR1 is LGHNA and CDR2 is YNFKEQ. These data are taken from a study of blood T cell repertoires in COVID-19. Study details: Donors in the United States, Italy and Spain gave samples during acute or convalescent COVID-19.

The sample comprised peripheral blood. This chain uses TRBV4-2 with TRBJ2-7; possibly TRBD1 for D (6 bases). This TCR was recovered from a man between 45 and 60 years old in a cohort sampled during active COVID-19. CDR3 residues: CASSQDPGGRGYEQYF. CDR3 coding DNA: TGTGCCAGCAGCCAAGACCCTGGGGGCCGGGGATACGAGCAGTACTTC.